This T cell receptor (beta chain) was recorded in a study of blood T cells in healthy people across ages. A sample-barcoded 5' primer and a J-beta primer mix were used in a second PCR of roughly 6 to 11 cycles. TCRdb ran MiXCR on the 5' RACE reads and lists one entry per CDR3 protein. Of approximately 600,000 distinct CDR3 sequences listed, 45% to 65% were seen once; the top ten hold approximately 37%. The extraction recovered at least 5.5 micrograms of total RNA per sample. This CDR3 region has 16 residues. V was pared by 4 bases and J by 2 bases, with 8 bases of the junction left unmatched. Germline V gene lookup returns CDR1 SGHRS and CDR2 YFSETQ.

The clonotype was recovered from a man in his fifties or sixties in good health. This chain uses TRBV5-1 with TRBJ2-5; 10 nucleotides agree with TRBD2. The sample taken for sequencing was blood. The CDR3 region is CASSLNVAGGQETQYF. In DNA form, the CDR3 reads TGCGCCAGCAGCCTCAATGTAGCGGGGGGACAAGAGACCCAGTACTTC.